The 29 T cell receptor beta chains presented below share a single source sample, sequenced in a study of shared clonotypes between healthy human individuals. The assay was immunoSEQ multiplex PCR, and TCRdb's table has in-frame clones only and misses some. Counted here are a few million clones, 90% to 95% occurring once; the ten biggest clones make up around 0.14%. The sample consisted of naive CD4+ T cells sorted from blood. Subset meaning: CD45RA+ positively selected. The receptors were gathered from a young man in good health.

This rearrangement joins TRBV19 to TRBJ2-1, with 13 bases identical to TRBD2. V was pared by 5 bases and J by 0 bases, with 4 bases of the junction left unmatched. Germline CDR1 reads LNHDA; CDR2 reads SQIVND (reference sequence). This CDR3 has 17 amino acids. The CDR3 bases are TGTGCCAGTAGTGCCCGGACTAGCGGGAGCTCCTACAATGAGCAGTTCTTC. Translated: CASSARTSGSSYNEQFF.

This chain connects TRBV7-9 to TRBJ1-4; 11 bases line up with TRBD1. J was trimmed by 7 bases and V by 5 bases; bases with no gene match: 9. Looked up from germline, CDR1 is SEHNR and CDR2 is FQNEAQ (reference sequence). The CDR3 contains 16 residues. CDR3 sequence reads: CASSPKRTGGVEKLFF. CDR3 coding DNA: TGTGCCAGCAGCCCAAAGAGGACAGGGGGCGTTGAAAAACTGTTTTTT.

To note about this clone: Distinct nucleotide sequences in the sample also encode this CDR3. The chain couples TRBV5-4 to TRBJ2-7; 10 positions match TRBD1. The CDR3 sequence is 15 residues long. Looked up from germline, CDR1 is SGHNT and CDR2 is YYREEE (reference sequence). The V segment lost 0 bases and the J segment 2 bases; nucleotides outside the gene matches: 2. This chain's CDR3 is CASSLGGQGAYEQYF. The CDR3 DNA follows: TGTGCCAGCAGCTTGGGTGGACAGGGGGCCTACGAGCAGTACTTC.

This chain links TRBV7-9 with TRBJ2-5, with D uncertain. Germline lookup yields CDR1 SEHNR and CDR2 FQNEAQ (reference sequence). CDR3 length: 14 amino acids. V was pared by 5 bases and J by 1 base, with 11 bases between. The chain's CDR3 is CASSPYFGQETQYF. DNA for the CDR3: TGTGCCAGCAGCCCCTATTTCGGCCAAGAGACCCAGTACTTC.

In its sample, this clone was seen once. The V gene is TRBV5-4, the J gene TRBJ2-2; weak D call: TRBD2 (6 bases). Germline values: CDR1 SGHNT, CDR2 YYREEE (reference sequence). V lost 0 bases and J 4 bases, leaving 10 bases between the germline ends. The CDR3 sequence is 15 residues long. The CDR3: CASSLGGTGTGELFF. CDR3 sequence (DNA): TGTGCCAGCAGCTTGGGGGGGACTGGCACCGGGGAGCTGTTTTTT.

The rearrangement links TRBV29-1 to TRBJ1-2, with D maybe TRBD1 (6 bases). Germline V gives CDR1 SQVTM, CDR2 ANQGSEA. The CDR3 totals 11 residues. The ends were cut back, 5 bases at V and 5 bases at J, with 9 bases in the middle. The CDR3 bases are TGCAGCGTTTACAGGGAATATGGCTACACCTTC. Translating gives CSVYREYGYTF.

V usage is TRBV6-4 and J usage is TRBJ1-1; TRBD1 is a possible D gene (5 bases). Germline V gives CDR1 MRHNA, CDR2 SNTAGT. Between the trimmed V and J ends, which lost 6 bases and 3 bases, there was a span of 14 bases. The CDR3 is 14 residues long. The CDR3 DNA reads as TGTGCCAGCAGGGGAGACAGTTCCTACACTGAAGCTTTCTTT. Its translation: CASRGDSSYTEAFF.

CDR3 amino acids: CASSILDRGFGANVLTF. CDR3 sequence (DNA): TGTGCCAGTAGTATTTTGGACAGGGGGTTTGGGGCCAACGTCCTGACTTTC. The chain links TRBV19 to TRBJ2-6, with 10 positions matching TRBD1. The germline gives CDR1 LNHDA, CDR2 SQIVND (reference sequence). The CDR3 contains 17 residues. Germline trimming cut 3 bases from V and 3 bases from J; bases unmatched to any gene: 5.

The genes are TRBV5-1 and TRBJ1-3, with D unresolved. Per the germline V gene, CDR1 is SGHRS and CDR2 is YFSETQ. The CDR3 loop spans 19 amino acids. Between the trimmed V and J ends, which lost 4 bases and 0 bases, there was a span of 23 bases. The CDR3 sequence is CASSGGTRLEGSSGNTIYF. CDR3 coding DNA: TGCGCCAGCAGCGGAGGAACCCGCCTGGAGGGTTCCTCTGGAAACACCATATATTTT.

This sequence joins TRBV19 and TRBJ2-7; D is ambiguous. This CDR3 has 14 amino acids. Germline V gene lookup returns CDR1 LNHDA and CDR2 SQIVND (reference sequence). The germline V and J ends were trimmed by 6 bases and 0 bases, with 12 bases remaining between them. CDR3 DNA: TGTGCCAGTAGGGAAGGGCCGAGCTCCTACGAGCAGTACTTC. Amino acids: CASREGPSSYEQYF.

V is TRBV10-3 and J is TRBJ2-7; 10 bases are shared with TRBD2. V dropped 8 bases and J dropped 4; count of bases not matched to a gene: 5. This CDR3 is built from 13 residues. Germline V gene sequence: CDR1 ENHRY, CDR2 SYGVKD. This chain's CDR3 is CAIGTSVDYEQYF. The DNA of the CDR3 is TGTGCCATCGGGACTAGCGTAGATTACGAGCAGTACTTC.

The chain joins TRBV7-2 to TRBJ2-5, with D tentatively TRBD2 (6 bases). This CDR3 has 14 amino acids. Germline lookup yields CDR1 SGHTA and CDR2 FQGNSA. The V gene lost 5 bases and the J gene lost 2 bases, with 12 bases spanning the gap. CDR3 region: CASSRASVQETQYF. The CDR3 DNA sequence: TGTGCCAGCAGCCGAGCTAGCGTACAAGAGACCCAGTACTTC.

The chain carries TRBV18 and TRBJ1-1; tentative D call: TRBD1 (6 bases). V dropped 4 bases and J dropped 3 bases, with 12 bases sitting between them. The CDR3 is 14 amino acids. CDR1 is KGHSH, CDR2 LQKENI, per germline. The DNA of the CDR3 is TGTGCCAGCTCACTCTCAAGGGGGGACACTGAAGCTTTCTTT. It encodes CASSLSRGDTEAFF.

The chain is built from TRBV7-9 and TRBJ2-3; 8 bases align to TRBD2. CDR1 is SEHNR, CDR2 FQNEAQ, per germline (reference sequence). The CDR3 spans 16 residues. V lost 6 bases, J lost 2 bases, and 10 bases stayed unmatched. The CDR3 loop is CASSPGLDFPTDTQYF. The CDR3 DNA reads TGTGCCAGCAGTCCGGGACTAGATTTTCCCACAGATACGCAGTATTTT.

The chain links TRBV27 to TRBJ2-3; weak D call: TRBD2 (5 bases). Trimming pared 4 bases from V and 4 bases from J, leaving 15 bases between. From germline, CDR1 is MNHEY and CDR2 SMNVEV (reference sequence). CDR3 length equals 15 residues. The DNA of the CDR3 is TGTGCCAGCAGTTCCAGACTATCTCCGGCAGATACGCAGTATTTT. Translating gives CASSSRLSPADTQYF.

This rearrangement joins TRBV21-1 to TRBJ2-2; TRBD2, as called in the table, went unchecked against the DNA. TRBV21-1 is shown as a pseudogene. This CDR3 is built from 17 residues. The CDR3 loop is CASSSSVGGSCTGELFF. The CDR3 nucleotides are TGTGCCAGCAGCTCGAGTGTCGGCGGGAGTTGCACCGGGGAGCTGTTTTTT.

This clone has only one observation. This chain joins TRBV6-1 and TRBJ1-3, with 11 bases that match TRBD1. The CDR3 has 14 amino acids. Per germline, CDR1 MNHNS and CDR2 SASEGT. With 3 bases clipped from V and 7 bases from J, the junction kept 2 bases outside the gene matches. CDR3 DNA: TGTGCCAGCAGTGACGGACAGGGGGCCAACACCATATATTTT. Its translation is CASSDGQGANTIYF.

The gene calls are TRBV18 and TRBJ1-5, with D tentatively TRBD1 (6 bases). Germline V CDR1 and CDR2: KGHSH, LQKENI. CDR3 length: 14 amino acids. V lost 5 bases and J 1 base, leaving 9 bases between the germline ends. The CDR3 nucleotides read TGTGCCAGCTCAAGGGGGGAAAGCAATCAGCCCCAGCATTTT. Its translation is CASSRGESNQPQHF.

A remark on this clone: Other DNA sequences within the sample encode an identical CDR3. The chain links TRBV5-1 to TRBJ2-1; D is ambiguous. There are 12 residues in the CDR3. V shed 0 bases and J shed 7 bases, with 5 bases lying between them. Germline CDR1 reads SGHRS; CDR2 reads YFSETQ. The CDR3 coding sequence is TGCGCCAGCAGCTTGGGGTCAAATGAGCAGTTCTTC. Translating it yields CASSLGSNEQFF.

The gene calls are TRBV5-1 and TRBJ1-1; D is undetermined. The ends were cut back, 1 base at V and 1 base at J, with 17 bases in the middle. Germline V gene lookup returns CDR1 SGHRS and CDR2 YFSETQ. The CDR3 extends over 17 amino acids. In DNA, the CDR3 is TGCGCCAGCAGCTTGTTTTTATTGGGAGGATCGAACACTGAAGCTTTCTTT. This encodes CASSLFLLGGSNTEAFF.

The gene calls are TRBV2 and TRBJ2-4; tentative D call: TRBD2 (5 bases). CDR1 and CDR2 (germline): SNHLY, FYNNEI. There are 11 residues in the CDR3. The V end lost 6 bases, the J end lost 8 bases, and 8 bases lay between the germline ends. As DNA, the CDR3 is TGTGCCAGCAGCGTCGGGGACATTCAGTACTTC. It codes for CASSVGDIQYF.

For the CDR3, the DNA is TGCGCCAGCAGTCAATCGCGGATCTCGGGGCCACTAGCCAAAAACATTCAGTACTTC. This codes for CASSQSRISGPLAKNIQYF. The rearrangement uses TRBV23-1 and TRBJ2-4; D possibly uses TRBD1 or TRBD2 (5 bases each). TRBV23-1 is marked as an open reading frame, function uncertain. Trimming removed 0 bases at V and 0 bases at J, with 18 bases between. This CDR3 region has 19 residues.

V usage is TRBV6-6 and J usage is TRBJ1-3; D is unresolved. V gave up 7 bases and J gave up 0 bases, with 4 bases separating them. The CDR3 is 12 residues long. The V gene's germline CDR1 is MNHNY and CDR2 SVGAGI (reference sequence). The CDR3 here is CASTPSGNTIYF. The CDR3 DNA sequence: TGTGCCAGCACCCCCTCTGGAAACACCATATATTTT.

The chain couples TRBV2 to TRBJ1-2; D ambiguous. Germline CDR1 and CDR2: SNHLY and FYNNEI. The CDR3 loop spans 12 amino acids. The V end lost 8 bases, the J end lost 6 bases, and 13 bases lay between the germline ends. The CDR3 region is CASHRNNNGYTF. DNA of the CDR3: TGTGCCAGCCACAGAAACAATAATGGCTACACCTTC.

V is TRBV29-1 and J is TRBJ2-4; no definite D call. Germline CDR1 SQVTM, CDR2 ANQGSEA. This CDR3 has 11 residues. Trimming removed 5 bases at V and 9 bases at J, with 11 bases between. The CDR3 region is CSVSTMSIQYF. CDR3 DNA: TGCAGCGTTTCAACGATGTCCATTCAGTACTTC.

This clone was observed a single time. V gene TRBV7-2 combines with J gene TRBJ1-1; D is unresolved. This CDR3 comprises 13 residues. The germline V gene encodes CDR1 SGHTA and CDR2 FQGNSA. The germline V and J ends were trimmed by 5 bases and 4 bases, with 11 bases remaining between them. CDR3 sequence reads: CASSEPLGTEAFF. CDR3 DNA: TGTGCCAGCAGCGAACCGCTAGGCACTGAAGCTTTCTTT. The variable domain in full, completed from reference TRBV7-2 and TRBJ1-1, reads GAGVSQSPSNKVTEKGKDVELRCDPISGHTALYWYRQSLGQGLEFLIYFQGNSAPDKSGLPSDRFSAERTGGSVSTLTIQRTQQEDSAVYLCASSEPLGTEAFFGQGTRLTVV.

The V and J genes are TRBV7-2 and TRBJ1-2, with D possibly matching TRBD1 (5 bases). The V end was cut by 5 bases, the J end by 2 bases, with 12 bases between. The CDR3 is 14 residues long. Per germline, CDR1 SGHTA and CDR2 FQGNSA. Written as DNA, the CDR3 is TGTGCCAGCAGCAACCTGGACACCAACTATGGCTACACCTTC. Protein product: CASSNLDTNYGYTF.

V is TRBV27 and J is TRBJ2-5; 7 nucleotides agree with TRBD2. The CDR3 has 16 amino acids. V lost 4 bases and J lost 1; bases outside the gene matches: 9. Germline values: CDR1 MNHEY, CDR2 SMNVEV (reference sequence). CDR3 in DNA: TGTGCCAGCAGTTGGGAGGGAGCGGGGCCCCAAGAGACCCAGTACTTC. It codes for CASSWEGAGPQETQYF.

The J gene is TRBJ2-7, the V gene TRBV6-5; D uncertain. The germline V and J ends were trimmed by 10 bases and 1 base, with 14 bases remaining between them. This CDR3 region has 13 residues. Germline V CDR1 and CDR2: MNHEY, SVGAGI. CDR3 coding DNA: TGTGCCACCTACCGAGGACCTTCCTACGAGCAGTACTTC. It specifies CATYRGPSYEQYF.